One sample yielded the 2 T cell receptor beta chains listed below, sequenced in a study of Graves' ophthalmopathy and Graves' hyperthyroidism. As the template, RNA transcripts were used to amplify TCR beta CDR3 regions. The authors performed first-round RT-PCR with HTBI primers and then a second-round multiplex PCR. TCRdb fed the multiplex PCR reads into MiXCR, producing one record per CDR3 protein. Of 500,000 to 800,000 distinct CDR3 sequences in the sample, under 50% were seen once. The material sequenced was peripheral blood. Source of these receptors: an adult man with Graves' ophthalmopathy.

The J gene is TRBJ1-3, the V gene TRBV10-3; D gene uncertain. Trimming removed 3 bases from V and 1 base from J, with 10 bases in between. The CDR3 has 15 residues. CDR1 and CDR2 (germline): ENHRY, SYGVKD. CDR3 region: CAISEVAGSGNTIYF. CDR3 bases: TGTGCCATCAGTGAAGTGGCGGGGTCTGGAAACACCATATATTTT.

V and J are TRBV7-9 and TRBJ2-5; the D is unclear. The CDR3 is made up of 15 amino acids. In germline, CDR1 is SEHNR, CDR2 FQNEAQ (reference sequence). V lost 1 base and J lost 5, with 14 bases in between. CDR3 residues: CASSLVLVTGETQYF. The CDR3 nucleotides read TGTGCCAGCAGCTTAGTGTTGGTTACCGGGGAGACCCAGTACTTC. The full variable domain, its missing parts supplied by reference TRBV7-9 and TRBJ2-5, is DTGVSQNPRHKITKRGQNVTFRCDPISEHNRLYWYRQTLGQGPEFLTYFQNEAQLEKSRLLSDRFSAERPKGSFSTLEIQRTEQGDSAMYLCASSLVLVTGETQYFGPGTRLLVL.